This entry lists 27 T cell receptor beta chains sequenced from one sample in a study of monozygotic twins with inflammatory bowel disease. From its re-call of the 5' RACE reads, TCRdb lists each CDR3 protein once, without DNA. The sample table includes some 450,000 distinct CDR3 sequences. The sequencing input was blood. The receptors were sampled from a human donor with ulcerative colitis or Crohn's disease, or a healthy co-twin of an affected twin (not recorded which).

CDR3 region: CASSLLRGGMVGEQFF. The rearrangement joins TRBV28 to TRBJ2-1; TCRdb's D call, TRBD2, is unchecked because there is no DNA. CDR1 and CDR2 (germline): MDHEN, SYDVKM. This CDR3 has 16 amino acids.

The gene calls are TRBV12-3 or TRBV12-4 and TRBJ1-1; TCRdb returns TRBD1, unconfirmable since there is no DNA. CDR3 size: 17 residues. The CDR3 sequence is CASSSPLGTGGITEAFF.

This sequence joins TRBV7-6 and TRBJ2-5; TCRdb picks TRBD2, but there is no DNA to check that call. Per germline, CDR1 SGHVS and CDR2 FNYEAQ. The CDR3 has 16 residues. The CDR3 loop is CASSLGGSGGSETQYF.

This CDR3 is CASSGTSGRDTQYF. The gene calls are TRBV2 and TRBJ2-3; without DNA, the TCRdb call of TRBD2 cannot be checked. The CDR3 has 14 residues. The germline gives CDR1 SNHLY, CDR2 FYNNEI.

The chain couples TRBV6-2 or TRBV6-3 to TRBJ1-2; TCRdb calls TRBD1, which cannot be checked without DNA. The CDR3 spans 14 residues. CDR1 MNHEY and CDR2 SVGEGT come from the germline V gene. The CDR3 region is CASTRDGTNYGYTF.

CDR3 residues: CASSLASAAKNIQYF. The chain couples TRBV7-9 to TRBJ2-4. CDR1 and CDR2 from the germline V gene are SEHNR and FQNEAQ (reference sequence). The CDR3 is made up of 15 amino acids.

The CDR3 sequence: CASSVSGGVWETQYF. The genes are TRBV9 and TRBJ2-5; there is no DNA to check the TCRdb D call of TRBD1. Germline V CDR1 and CDR2: SGDLS, YYNGEE. The CDR3 is made up of 15 amino acids.

The chain's CDR3 is CASSQDPPGTSGTDTQYF. The chain joins TRBV3-1 to TRBJ2-3; the D gene TCRdb calls, TRBD2, cannot be checked with no DNA. Germline CDR1 LGHDT, CDR2 YNNKEL (reference sequence). CDR3 length equals 18 residues.

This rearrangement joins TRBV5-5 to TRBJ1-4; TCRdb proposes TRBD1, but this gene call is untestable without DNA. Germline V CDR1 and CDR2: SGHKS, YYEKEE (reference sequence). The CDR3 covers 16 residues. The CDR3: CASIPRVGEPNEKLFF.

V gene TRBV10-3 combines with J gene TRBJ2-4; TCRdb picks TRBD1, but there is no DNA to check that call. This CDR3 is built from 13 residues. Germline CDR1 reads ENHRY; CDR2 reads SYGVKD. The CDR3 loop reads CAISQGGKNIQYF.

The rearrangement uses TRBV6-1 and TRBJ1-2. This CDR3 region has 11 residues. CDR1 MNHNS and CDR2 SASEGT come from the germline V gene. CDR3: CVSERNYGYTF.

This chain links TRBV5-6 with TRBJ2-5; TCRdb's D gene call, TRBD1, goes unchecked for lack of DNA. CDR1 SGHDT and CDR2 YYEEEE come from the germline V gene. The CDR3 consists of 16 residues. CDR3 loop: CASSSREIGSAETQYF.

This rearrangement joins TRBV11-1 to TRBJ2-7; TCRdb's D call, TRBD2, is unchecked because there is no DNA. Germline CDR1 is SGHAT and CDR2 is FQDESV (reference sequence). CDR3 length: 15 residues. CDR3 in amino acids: CASSFTDSSSYEQYF.

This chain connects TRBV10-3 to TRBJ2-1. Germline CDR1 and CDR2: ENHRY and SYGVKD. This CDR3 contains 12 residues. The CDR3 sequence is CAISEAYNEQFF.

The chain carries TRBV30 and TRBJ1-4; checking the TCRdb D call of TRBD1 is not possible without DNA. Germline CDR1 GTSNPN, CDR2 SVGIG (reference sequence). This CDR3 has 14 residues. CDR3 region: CAFTSGTANEKLFF.

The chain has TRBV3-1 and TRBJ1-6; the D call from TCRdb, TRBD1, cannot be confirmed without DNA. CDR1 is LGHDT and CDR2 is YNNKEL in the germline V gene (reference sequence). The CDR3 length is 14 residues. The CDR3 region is CASSHGQGHSPLHF.

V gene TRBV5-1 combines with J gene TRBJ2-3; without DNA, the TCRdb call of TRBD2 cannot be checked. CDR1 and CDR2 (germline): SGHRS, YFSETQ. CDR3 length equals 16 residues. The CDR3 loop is CASSLASGGLSDTQYF.

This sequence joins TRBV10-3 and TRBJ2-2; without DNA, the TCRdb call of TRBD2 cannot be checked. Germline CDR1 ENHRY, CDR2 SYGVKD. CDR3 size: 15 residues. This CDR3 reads CAISSAGVGTGELFF.

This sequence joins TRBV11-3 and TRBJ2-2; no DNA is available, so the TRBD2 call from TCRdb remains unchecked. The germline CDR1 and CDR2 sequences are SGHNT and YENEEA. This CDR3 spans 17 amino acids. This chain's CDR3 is CASSRLKGLSYTGELFF.

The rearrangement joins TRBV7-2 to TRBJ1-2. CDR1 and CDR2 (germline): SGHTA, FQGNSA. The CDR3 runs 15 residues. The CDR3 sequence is CASSSLIGANYGYTF.

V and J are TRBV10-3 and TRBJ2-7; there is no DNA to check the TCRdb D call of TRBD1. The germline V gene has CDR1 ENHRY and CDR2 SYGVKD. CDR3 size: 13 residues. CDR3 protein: CAISDPRGYEQYF.

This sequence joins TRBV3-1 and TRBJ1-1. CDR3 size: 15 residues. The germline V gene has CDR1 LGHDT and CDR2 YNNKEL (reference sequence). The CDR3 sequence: CASSRGGRENTEAFF.

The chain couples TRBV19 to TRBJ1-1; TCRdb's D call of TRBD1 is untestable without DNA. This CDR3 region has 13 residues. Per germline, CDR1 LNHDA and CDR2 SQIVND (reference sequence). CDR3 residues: CASSMVTGPEAFF.

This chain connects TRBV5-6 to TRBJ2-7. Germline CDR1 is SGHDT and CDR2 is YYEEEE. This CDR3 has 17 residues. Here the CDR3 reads CASSFYSNTKKGYEQYF.

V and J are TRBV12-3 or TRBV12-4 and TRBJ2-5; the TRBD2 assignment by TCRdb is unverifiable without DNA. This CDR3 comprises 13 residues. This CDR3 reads CASRTRNQETQYF.

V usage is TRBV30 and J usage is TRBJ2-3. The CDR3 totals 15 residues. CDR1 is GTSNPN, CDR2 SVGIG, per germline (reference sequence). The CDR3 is CAWSVMTGYTDTQYF.

The chain's CDR3 is CASSSGLAGGAQETQYF. The chain uses TRBV7-9 and TRBJ2-5; lacking DNA, the TRBD2 call made by TCRdb goes unchecked. CDR3 size: 17 residues. Germline CDR1 reads SEHNR; CDR2 reads FQNEAQ (reference sequence). Using reference TRBV7-9 and TRBJ2-5 for the parts outside the CDR3, the full variable domain is DTGVSQNPRHKITKRGQNVTFRCDPISEHNRLYWYRQTLGQGPEFLTYFQNEAQLEKSRLLSDRFSAERPKGSFSTLEIQRTEQGDSAMYLCASSSGLAGGAQETQYFGPGTRLLVL.